The 5 T cell receptor beta chains presented below share a single source sample, sequenced in a study of Graves' ophthalmopathy and Graves' hyperthyroidism. The TCR beta CDR3 regions underwent amplification from RNA transcripts. RT-PCR with HTBI primers came first, then second-round multiplex PCR. In TCRdb, the multiplex PCR reads were re-called with MiXCR into one record per CDR3 protein. Of about 220,000 distinct CDR3 sequences listed, 20% to 25% are singletons. The sequencing sample was made of peripheral blood. The source is a woman in her forties or fifties with Graves' ophthalmopathy.

This clonotype was recorded at least ten times. The V and J genes are TRBV6-2 or TRBV6-3 and TRBJ2-3, with D hard to call. Trimming pared 7 bases from V and 1 base from J, leaving 9 bases between. Germline lookup yields CDR1 MNHEY and CDR2 SVGEGT. CDR3 length: 13 residues. The chain's CDR3 is CASKVTGTDTQYF. The CDR3 nucleotides are TGTGCCAGCAAAGTTACGGGCACAGATACGCAGTATTTT.

This clonotype was recorded many times. This chain links TRBV7-2 with TRBJ2-7; a possible D gene is TRBD2 (6 bases). From germline, CDR1 is SGHTA and CDR2 FQGNSA. CDR3 length: 13 residues. V lost 5 bases to trimming and J lost 7 bases, with 15 bases between them. The CDR3 loop reads CASSRTLAGEQYF. The CDR3 nucleotides read TGTGCCAGCAGCCGGACACTCGCGGGGGAGCAGTACTTC.

There are a few counts of this clonotype. The chain employs TRBV12-3 or TRBV12-4 and TRBJ1-2; D is unresolved. V lost 1 base and J 5 bases, leaving 5 bases between the germline ends. The CDR3 extends over 12 amino acids. The chain's CDR3 is CASSLDRYGYTF. As DNA, the CDR3 is TGTGCCAGCAGTTTAGACCGGTATGGCTACACCTTC.

This clonotype was seen repeatedly, ten times or more. The chain joins TRBV12-3 or TRBV12-4 to TRBJ1-1; no clear D gene. The CDR3 sequence is 13 residues long. Trimming cost V 2 bases and J 4 bases, with 8 bases left between them. CDR3 coding DNA: TGTGCCAGCAGTTTATTTTCGGGCACTGAAGCTTTCTTT. It translates to CASSLFSGTEAFF.

This clonotype was counted at least ten times. This chain uses TRBV6-5 with TRBJ1-1, with 7 positions matching TRBD1. The ends lost 4 bases at V and 8 bases at J; junction bases unmatched: 7. The germline V gene encodes CDR1 MNHEY and CDR2 SVGAGI. This CDR3 has 13 residues. CDR3 in amino acids: CASSSTGAREAFF. The CDR3 DNA is TGTGCCAGCAGTTCAACAGGGGCCCGAGAAGCTTTCTTT.